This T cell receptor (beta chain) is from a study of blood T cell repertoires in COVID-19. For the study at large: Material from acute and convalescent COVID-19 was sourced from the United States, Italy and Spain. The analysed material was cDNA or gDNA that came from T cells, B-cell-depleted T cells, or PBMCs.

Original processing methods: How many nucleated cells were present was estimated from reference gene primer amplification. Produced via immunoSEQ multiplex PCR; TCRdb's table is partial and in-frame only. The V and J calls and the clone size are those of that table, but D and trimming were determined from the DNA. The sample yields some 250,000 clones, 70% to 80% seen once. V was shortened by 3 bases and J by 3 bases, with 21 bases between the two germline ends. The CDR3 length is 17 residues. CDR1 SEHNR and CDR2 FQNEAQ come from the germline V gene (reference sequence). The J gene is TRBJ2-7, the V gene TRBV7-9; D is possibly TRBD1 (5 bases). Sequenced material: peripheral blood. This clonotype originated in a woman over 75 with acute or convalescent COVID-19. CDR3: CASSFSGLKRRSYEQYF. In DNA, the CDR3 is TGTGCCAGCAGCTTCTCAGGGCTCAAGAGAAGGAGCTACGAGCAGTACTTC.